These 32 T cell receptor beta chains came from one sample sequenced in a study of T cell responses to AZD1222 COVID-19 vaccine. Sequencing was performed with immunoSEQ multiplex PCR; in TCRdb, only in-frame clones are kept and a portion is missing. The table has approximately 200,000 clones, roughly nine tenths seen once. Sample: peripheral blood, taken 28 days after the second AZD1222 dose. The receptors were sampled from an adult who received the AZD1222 COVID-19 vaccine.

The gene calls are TRBV12-3 or TRBV12-4 and TRBJ1-6; D gene unclear. With 0 bases removed from V and 13 bases from J, the gap between germline ends came to 7 bases. The CDR3 has 12 amino acids. Here the CDR3 reads CASSLAGFPLHF. DNA for the CDR3: TGTGCCAGCAGTTTAGCAGGGTTCCCCCTCCACTTT.

The CDR3 nucleotides are TGTGCCAGCAGGGCAGGGGGCTTGAGTAGAGAAAAACTGTTTTTT. This translates into CASRAGGLSREKLFF. The gene calls are TRBV2 and TRBJ1-4; TRBD1 aligns across 8 bases. Germline V gene lookup returns CDR1 SNHLY and CDR2 FYNNEI. The CDR3 consists of 15 residues. V was clipped by 6 bases and J by 8 bases; unmatched bases: 11.

CDR3 protein: CASSVALGEGQEKLFF. In nucleotides, the CDR3 is TGTGCCAGCAGCGTAGCTCTCGGGGAGGGACAAGAAAAACTGTTTTTT. J is TRBJ1-4 and V is TRBV9; D might be TRBD1 (6 bases). Between the trimmed V and J ends, which lost 0 bases and 8 bases, there was a span of 17 bases. This CDR3 has 16 amino acids. CDR1 is SGDLS, CDR2 YYNGEE, per germline.

The chain employs TRBV28 and TRBJ1-1; D uncertain. CDR3 length: 14 amino acids. The V end lost 5 bases, the J end lost 0 bases, and 10 bases lay between the germline ends. CDR1 is MDHEN, CDR2 SYDVKM, per germline. The CDR3 bases are TGTGCCAGCAGTCAAGGTGGTATGAACACTGAAGCTTTCTTT. It encodes CASSQGGMNTEAFF.

CDR3 sequence (DNA): TGTGCCAGCAGTTTGAGGGAGGTCCCCTACGAGCAGTACTTC. Amino acid sequence: CASSLREVPYEQYF. This chain joins TRBV28 and TRBJ2-7, with a possible D match to TRBD2 (6 bases). This CDR3 is built from 14 residues. Germline V gives CDR1 MDHEN, CDR2 SYDVKM. Trimming removed 3 bases at V and 2 bases at J, with 11 bases between.

The chain combines TRBV13 with TRBJ2-7; TRBD1 matches at 7 bases. The ends lost 8 bases at V and 3 bases at J; junction bases unmatched: 10. Germline V gives CDR1 PRHDT, CDR2 FYEKMQ (reference sequence). The CDR3 totals 14 residues. The CDR3 DNA sequence: TGTGCCAGCCGCATACAGGGGTACGGCTACGAGCAGTACTTC. Protein sequence: CASRIQGYGYEQYF.

This chain connects TRBV28 to TRBJ2-3; D is possibly TRBD2 (6 bases). From germline, CDR1 is MDHEN and CDR2 SYDVKM. The CDR3 has 14 residues. V gave up 3 bases and J gave up 5 bases, with 12 bases separating them. The CDR3 protein is CASSFSGARDTQYF. DNA of the CDR3: TGTGCCAGCAGTTTCTCGGGAGCCCGAGATACGCAGTATTTT. The full variable domain, with the rest looked up from reference TRBV28 and TRBJ2-3, is DVKVTQSSRYLVKRTGEKVFLECVQDMDHENMFWYRQDPGLGLRLIYFSYDVKMKEKGDIPEGYSVSREKKERFSLILESASTNQTSMYLCASSFSGARDTQYFGPGTRLTVL.

The CDR3 sequence: CASSQGQLFYGYTF. The CDR3 DNA follows: TGTGCCAGTAGTCAGGGACAGCTTTTCTATGGCTACACCTTC. The V and J genes are TRBV19 and TRBJ1-2, with TRBD1 matching over 7 bases. The CDR3 has 14 amino acids. V shed 5 bases and J 4 bases; nucleotides not matched to a gene: 7. The germline gives CDR1 LNHDA, CDR2 SQIVND (reference sequence). The full variable domain, completed using reference TRBV19 and TRBJ1-2, is DGGITQSPKYLFRKEGQNVTLSCEQNLNHDAMYWYRQDPGQGLRLIYYSQIVNDFQKGDIAEGYSVSREKKESFPLTVTSAQKNPTAFYLCASSQGQLFYGYTFGSGTRLTVV.

This chain connects TRBV27 to TRBJ2-7, with 10 nucleotides matching TRBD2. Germline-derived CDR1 and CDR2 are MNHEY and SMNVEV (reference sequence). The CDR3 loop spans 20 amino acids. After removal of 2 bases from V and 3 bases from J, the junction contained 19 bases not matched to a gene. CDR3 DNA sequence: TGTGCCAGCAGTTTAGCCAGAGGGTACCTAGCGGGAGAATTAGGCTACGAGCAGTACTTC. Amino acid sequence: CASSLARGYLAGELGYEQYF.

This sequence joins TRBV9 and TRBJ2-2; D is undetermined. The CDR3 has 13 amino acids. Germline CDR1 reads SGDLS; CDR2 reads YYNGEE. V lost 0 bases and J lost 6, with 6 bases in between. CDR3 residues: CASSVGGAGELFF. CDR3 coding DNA: TGTGCCAGCAGCGTAGGAGGAGCCGGGGAGCTGTTTTTT.

The V call is TRBV3-1 (or the pseudogene TRBV3-2), the J call TRBJ2-3; D remains ambiguous. This CDR3 comprises 14 residues. The germline V and J ends were trimmed by 0 bases and 2 bases, with 6 bases remaining between them. CDR1 is LGHDT and CDR2 is YNNKEL in the germline V gene (reference sequence). The CDR3 region has the DNA TGTGCCAGCAGCCAAGAAACCGTCACAGATACGCAGTATTTT. It specifies CASSQETVTDTQYF.

The rearrangement links TRBV3-1 (or the pseudogene TRBV3-2) to TRBJ1-4; tentatively, D is TRBD1 (6 bases). CDR3 size: 12 residues. Germline values: CDR1 LGHDT, CDR2 YNNKEL (reference sequence). Trimming cost V 0 bases and J 12 bases, with 8 bases left between them. CDR3 residues: CASSQDSGELFF. CDR3 nucleotides: TGTGCCAGCAGCCAAGATTCAGGGGAACTGTTTTTT.

This clone has a handful of counts. The rearrangement uses TRBV28 and TRBJ2-1; TRBD2 matches at 8 bases. Germline V gene lookup returns CDR1 MDHEN and CDR2 SYDVKM. Trimming took 5 bases from V and 10 from J; bases not matched to a gene: 4. The CDR3 runs 12 residues. The CDR3 loop reads CASSQLAGEQFF. As DNA, the CDR3 is TGTGCCAGCAGTCAGTTAGCGGGGGAGCAGTTCTTC.

V usage is TRBV27 and J usage is TRBJ2-1; 13 nucleotides match TRBD2. CDR1 is MNHEY, CDR2 SMNVEV, per germline (reference sequence). CDR3 size: 15 residues. J lost 4 bases, V lost 6 bases, and 3 bases had no gene match. The CDR3 protein is CASSLGLAGYNEQFF. CDR3 in DNA: TGTGCCAGCAGCTTGGGACTAGCGGGATACAATGAGCAGTTCTTC.

V and J are TRBV19 and TRBJ1-3; D is uncertain. The length of the CDR3 is 14 residues. Germline V CDR1 and CDR2: LNHDA, SQIVND (reference sequence). The V gene lost 5 bases and the J gene lost 0 bases, with 8 bases spanning the gap. The CDR3 here is CASSLGYSGNTIYF. The CDR3 DNA is TGTGCCAGTAGTTTAGGCTACTCTGGAAACACCATATATTTT.

The genes are TRBV7-8 and TRBJ2-1; D unresolved. CDR3 length: 11 residues. Germline V lookup: CDR1 SGHVS, CDR2 FQNEAQ. V was shortened by 2 bases and J by 9 bases, with 5 bases between the two germline ends. CDR3 region: CASSLTGEQFF. DNA of the CDR3: TGTGCCAGCAGCTTAACGGGTGAGCAGTTCTTC.

V is TRBV10-3 and J is TRBJ2-1, with 10 nucleotides matching TRBD2. J gave up 9 bases and V 0 bases, and 2 bases lay outside the gene matches. The CDR3 is 14 amino acids. Germline V gives CDR1 ENHRY, CDR2 SYGVKD. The CDR3 protein is CAISESGTSAEQFF. The CDR3, as DNA: TGTGCCATCAGTGAGTCCGGGACTAGCGCTGAGCAGTTCTTC.

This chain connects TRBV28 to TRBJ2-7, with 9 bases fitting TRBD1. The CDR3 consists of 14 residues. CDR1 and CDR2 (germline): MDHEN, SYDVKM. The trim removed 6 bases at V and 4 bases at J, leaving 7 bases unmatched. This CDR3 reads CASRSRDRAYEQYF. CDR3 nucleotides: TGTGCCAGCAGGAGCCGGGACAGGGCATACGAGCAGTACTTC.

The chain combines TRBV27 with TRBJ2-5; D uncertain. The CDR3 has 13 amino acids. The V gene's germline CDR1 is MNHEY and CDR2 SMNVEV (reference sequence). The V end lost 5 bases, the J end lost 2 bases, and 9 bases lay between the germline ends. The CDR3 sequence is CASSPRRQETQYF. CDR3 sequence (DNA): TGTGCCAGCAGTCCCCGCAGGCAAGAGACCCAGTACTTC.

The chain links TRBV6-5 to TRBJ1-6; TRBD1 matches 10 bases. The V and J ends lost 6 bases and 6 bases, in that order; junction bases with no gene match: 5. The CDR3 totals 15 residues. In germline, CDR1 is MNHEY, CDR2 SVGAGI. CDR3 DNA sequence: TGTGCCAGCAGCCCGACAGGGGGCATTAATTCACCCCTCCACTTT. This codes for CASSPTGGINSPLHF.

The rearrangement joins TRBV27 to TRBJ2-7, with 12 bases identical to TRBD2. The CDR3 covers 17 residues. From germline, CDR1 is MNHEY and CDR2 SMNVEV (reference sequence). Trimming took 3 bases from V and 9 from J; bases not matched to a gene: 15. The chain's CDR3 is CASSFNPPLAGGSVQYF. Written as DNA, the CDR3 is TGTGCCAGCAGTTTTAACCCCCCGCTAGCGGGAGGGTCGGTGCAGTACTTC.

This clone was seen just once. The rearrangement uses TRBV5-4 and TRBJ2-1; D might be TRBD1 (5 bases). Trimming removed 4 bases at V and 0 bases at J, with 14 bases between. The CDR3 length is 16 residues. CDR1 and CDR2 (germline): SGHNT, YYREEE (reference sequence). For the CDR3, the DNA is TGTGCCAGCAGCCGACCGGACAAGAGCTCCTACAATGAGCAGTTCTTC. It specifies CASSRPDKSSYNEQFF.

The V call is TRBV4-1, the J call TRBJ2-1, with D possibly being TRBD2 (5 bases). The CDR3 extends over 15 amino acids. From germline, CDR1 is MGHRA and CDR2 YSYEKL. V dropped 5 bases and J dropped 2 bases, with 13 bases sitting between them. CDR3 nucleotides: TGCGCCAGCAGCGAAGGATCCGGGGCCTACAATGAGCAGTTCTTC. Its translation: CASSEGSGAYNEQFF.

J is TRBJ1-1 and V is TRBV5-1, with D possibly TRBD1 on 5 matching bases. The CDR3 totals 16 residues. The V end was cut by 1 base, the J end by 1 base, with 14 bases between. The germline V gene has CDR1 SGHRS and CDR2 YFSETQ. The CDR3 region has the DNA TGCGCCAGCAGCTTGAGTGTCGGGACGGAGAACACTGAAGCTTTCTTT. Protein product: CASSLSVGTENTEAFF. Based on the CDR3 plus reference TRBV5-1 and TRBJ1-1, the full variable domain is KAGVTQTPRYLIKTRGQQVTLSCSPISGHRSVSWYQQTPGQGLQFLFEYFSETQRNKGNFPGRFSGRQFSNSRSEMNVSTLELGDSALYLCASSLSVGTENTEAFFGQGTRLTVV.

The chain recombines TRBV5-5 with TRBJ1-1; D is uncertain. The CDR3 extends over 12 amino acids. The V end lost 4 bases, the J end lost 4 bases, and 8 bases lay between the germline ends. CDR1 SGHKS and CDR2 YYEKEE come from the germline V gene (reference sequence). CDR3 DNA sequence: TGTGCCAGCAGCCGCCCCTCCACTGAAGCTTTCTTT. Its protein is CASSRPSTEAFF. Based on the CDR3 plus reference TRBV5-5 and TRBJ1-1, the full variable domain is DAGVTQSPTHLIKTRGQQVTLRCSPISGHKSVSWYQQVLGQGPQFIFQYYEKEERGRGNFPDRFSARQFPNYSSELNVNALLLGDSALYLCASSRPSTEAFFGQGTRLTVV.

This chain joins TRBV11-2 and TRBJ1-5; maybe TRBD1 (6 bases). The V gene's germline CDR1 is SGHAT and CDR2 FQNNGV. V was clipped by 4 bases and J by 7 bases, with 14 bases between them. The CDR3 contains 14 residues. CDR3 nucleotides: TGTGCCAGCAGCTCCGCCGGGGGGCCCCAGCCCCAGCATTTT. Its translation: CASSSAGGPQPQHF.

There are a few counts of this clone. The genes are TRBV9 and TRBJ1-6; 8 nucleotides line up with TRBD1. Germline assignment: CDR1 SGDLS and CDR2 YYNGEE. This CDR3 has 15 amino acids. The J segment lost 7 bases and the V segment lost 3 bases, leaving 6 bases of the junction unmatched. In DNA form, the CDR3 reads TGTGCCAGCAGCGCTGGACAGGGAGCCAATTCACCCCTCCACTTT. Its translation is CASSAGQGANSPLHF.

This chain links TRBV7-9 with TRBJ1-1; D is unresolved. Germline CDR1 SEHNR, CDR2 FQNEAQ (reference sequence). V was clipped by 1 base and J by 1 base, with 7 bases between them. CDR3 size: 14 residues. The CDR3 DNA is TGTGCCAGCAGCTTAGGGAACGGGAACACTGAAGCTTTCTTT. This codes for CASSLGNGNTEAFF.

The genes are TRBV19 and TRBJ1-5; TRBD1 agrees at 11 bases. There are 15 residues in the CDR3. Germline V gene lookup returns CDR1 LNHDA and CDR2 SQIVND (reference sequence). With 8 bases clipped from V and 7 bases from J, the junction kept 10 bases outside the gene matches. The CDR3 DNA is TGTGCCAGTTCCAGGACAGGGGGCGTCGGGCAGCCCCAGCATTTT. Its translation is CASSRTGGVGQPQHF.

This rearrangement joins TRBV6-4 to TRBJ2-1, with D perhaps TRBD1 or TRBD2 (5 bases each). Trimming took 5 bases from V and 6 from J, leaving 14 bases between them. There are 14 residues in the CDR3. CDR1 is MRHNA, CDR2 SNTAGT, per germline. The CDR3 region is CASSYKNGGNEQFF. The DNA for the CDR3 is TGTGCCAGCAGTTATAAAAATGGGGGCAATGAGCAGTTCTTC.

In its sample, this clone was seen a few times. J is TRBJ2-1 and V is TRBV28; D may match TRBD1 or TRBD2 (5 bases each). This CDR3 spans 15 amino acids. Germline V lookup: CDR1 MDHEN, CDR2 SYDVKM. V was trimmed by 4 bases and J by 4 bases, leaving 14 bases between them. The CDR3 sequence: CASSSVTGLYNEQFF. CDR3 in DNA: TGTGCCAGCAGTTCCGTAACGGGGCTATACAATGAGCAGTTCTTC.

V gene TRBV30 combines with J gene TRBJ1-1; D is unresolved. Germline V gives CDR1 GTSNPN, CDR2 SVGIG (reference sequence). The CDR3 has 11 amino acids. V dropped 4 bases and J dropped 3 bases, with 6 bases sitting between them. The DNA of the CDR3 is TGTGCCTGGACTCCGTACACTGAAGCTTTCTTT. Amino acid sequence: CAWTPYTEAFF.